A single TCR beta chain is shown here with its context. Its specificity is unknown. A second PCR of roughly 6 to 12 cycles used a sample-barcoded 5' primer and a J-beta primer mix. Each of the cDNA molecules was tagged by a template-switch adaptor with 12 random nucleotides. TCRdb independently ran MiXCR on the 5' RACE reads; one entry per CDR3 protein. The sample holds some 920,000 distinct CDR3 sequences, roughly 50% seen once. The data were taken from a study of blood T cells in healthy people across ages. Study-wide context: Template switching picked up about one barcoded beta molecule for each two T cells. Study observations and caveats: Observed TCR beta diversity per million T cells went down as age went up. This fall followed a roughly linear course with age. More naive CD4+ cells and higher diversity were found in long-lived than in aged donors.

In germline, CDR1 is DFQATT, CDR2 SNEGSKA (reference sequence). The germline V and J ends were trimmed by 0 bases and 12 bases, with 15 bases remaining between them. This CDR3 comprises 13 residues. Sample: blood. The sequence came from a woman aged 55-70 years in good health. The chain couples TRBV20-1 to TRBJ2-1; D call uncertain. The CDR3 coding sequence is TGCAGTGCTAGAGAAGGCGTCACAGATACGCAGTTCTTC. It specifies CSAREGVTDTQFF.